The clone carrying this T cell receptor (beta chain) is labeled as medium-sized. The antigen remains undetermined. These data originate in a study of shared clonotypes between healthy human individuals. General study findings and limits: The generation probabilities recorded for non-shared clonotypes fell below those of clonotypes shared by all four donors. Sequencing depth was expected to influence donor clonotype sharing.

The assay was carried out at the deep level. The protocol was immunoSEQ multiplex PCR, while the TCRdb copy is restricted to in-frame clones and leaves out a portion. The table lists over 95,000 clones, roughly 70% of them singletons. Germline V gives CDR1 MGHRA, CDR2 YSYEKL. The CDR3 runs to 20 residues. The germline V and J ends were trimmed by 6 bases and 2 bases, with 26 bases remaining between them. CD8 memory merged CD45RO+ cells and CCR7-negative CD45RA+ TemRA cells into one population. This clonotype originated in a woman in her 30s in good health. The chain carries TRBV4-1 and TRBJ2-6; D may be TRBD2 (7 bases). Material for sequencing was memory CD8+ T cells sorted from blood. The subset denotes: CD45RO+ cells pooled with CCR7-negative TemRA cells. The CDR3 DNA reads as TGCGCCAGCAGTCGTTCTGAGTGGGGGGGCCCGTCCACTGGGGCCAACGTCCTGACTTTC. It specifies CASSRSEWGGPSTGANVLTF.